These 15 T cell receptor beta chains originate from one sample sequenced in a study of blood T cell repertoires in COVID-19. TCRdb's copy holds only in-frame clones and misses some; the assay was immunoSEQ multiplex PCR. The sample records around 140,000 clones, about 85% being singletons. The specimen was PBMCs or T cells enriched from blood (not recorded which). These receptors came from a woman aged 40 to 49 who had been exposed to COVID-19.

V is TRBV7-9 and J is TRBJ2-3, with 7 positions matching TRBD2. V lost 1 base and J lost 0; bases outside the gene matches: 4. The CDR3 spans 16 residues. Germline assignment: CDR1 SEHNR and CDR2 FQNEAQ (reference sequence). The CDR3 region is CASSLVRAGSTDTQYF. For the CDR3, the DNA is TGTGCCAGCAGCTTAGTACGAGCGGGGAGCACAGATACGCAGTATTTT. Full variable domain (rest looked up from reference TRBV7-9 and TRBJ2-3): DTGVSQNPRHKITKRGQNVTFRCDPISEHNRLYWYRQTLGQGPEFLTYFQNEAQLEKSRLLSDRFSAERPKGSFSTLEIQRTEQGDSAMYLCASSLVRAGSTDTQYFGPGTRLTVL.

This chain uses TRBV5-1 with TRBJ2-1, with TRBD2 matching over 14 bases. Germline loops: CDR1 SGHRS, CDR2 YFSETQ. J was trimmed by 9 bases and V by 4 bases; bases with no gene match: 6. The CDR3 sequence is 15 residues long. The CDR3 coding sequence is TGCGCCAGCAGCGAGGGACTAGCGGGGGTTGGTGAGCAGTTCTTC. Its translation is CASSEGLAGVGEQFF.

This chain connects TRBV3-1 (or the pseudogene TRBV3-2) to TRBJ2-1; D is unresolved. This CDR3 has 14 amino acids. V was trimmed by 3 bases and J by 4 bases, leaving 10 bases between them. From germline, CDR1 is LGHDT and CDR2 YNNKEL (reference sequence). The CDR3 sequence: CASSQGVKYNEQFF. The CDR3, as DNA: TGTGCCAGCAGCCAGGGCGTAAAATACAATGAGCAGTTCTTC.

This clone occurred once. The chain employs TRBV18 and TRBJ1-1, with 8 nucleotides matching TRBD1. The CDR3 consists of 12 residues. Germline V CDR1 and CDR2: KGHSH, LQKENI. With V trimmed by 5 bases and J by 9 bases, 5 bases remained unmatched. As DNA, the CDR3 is TGTGCCAGCTCAACTGGACAGGGTCAAGCTTTCTTT. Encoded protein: CASSTGQGQAFF.

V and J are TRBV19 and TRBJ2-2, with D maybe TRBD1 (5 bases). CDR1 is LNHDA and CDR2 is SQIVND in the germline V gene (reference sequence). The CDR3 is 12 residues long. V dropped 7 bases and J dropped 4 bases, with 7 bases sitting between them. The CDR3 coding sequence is TGTGCCAGTAACAGGCTCACCGGGGAGCTGTTTTTT. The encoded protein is CASNRLTGELFF.

The CDR3 nucleotides are TGTGCCAGCAGACGAGACAGGGTGGGCACTGAAGCTTTCTTT. This gives the protein CASRRDRVGTEAFF. The gene calls are TRBV6-4 and TRBJ1-1; 7 nucleotides match TRBD1. Germline assignment: CDR1 MRHNA and CDR2 SNTAGT. This CDR3 has 14 amino acids. The V and J ends lost 6 bases and 4 bases, in that order; junction bases with no gene match: 8.

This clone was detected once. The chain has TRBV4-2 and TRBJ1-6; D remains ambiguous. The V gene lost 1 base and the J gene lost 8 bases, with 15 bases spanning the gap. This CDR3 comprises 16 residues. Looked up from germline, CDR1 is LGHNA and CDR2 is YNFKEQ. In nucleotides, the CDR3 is TGTGCCAGCAGCCAAGCCACAGATAGACCGGATTCACCCCTCCACTTT. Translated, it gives CASSQATDRPDSPLHF.

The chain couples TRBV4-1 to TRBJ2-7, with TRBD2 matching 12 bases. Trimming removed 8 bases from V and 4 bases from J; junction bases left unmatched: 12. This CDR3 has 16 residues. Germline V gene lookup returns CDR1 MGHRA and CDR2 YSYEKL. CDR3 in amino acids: CASAYSGLAGQYEQYF. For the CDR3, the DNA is TGCGCCAGCGCTTACAGTGGACTAGCGGGACAGTACGAGCAGTACTTC.

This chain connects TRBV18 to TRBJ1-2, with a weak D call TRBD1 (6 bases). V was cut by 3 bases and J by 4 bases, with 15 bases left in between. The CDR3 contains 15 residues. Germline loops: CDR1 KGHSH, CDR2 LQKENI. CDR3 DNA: TGTGCCAGCTCACCTAGATTGGACAGCGCCTATGGCTACACCTTC. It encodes CASSPRLDSAYGYTF.

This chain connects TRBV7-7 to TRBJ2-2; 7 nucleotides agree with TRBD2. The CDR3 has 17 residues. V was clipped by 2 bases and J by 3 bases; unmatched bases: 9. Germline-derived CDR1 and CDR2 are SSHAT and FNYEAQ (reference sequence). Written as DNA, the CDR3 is TGTGCCAGCAGCTTAAGGGTTTCGGGGGGAGACACCGGGGAGCTGTTTTTT. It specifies CASSLRVSGGDTGELFF.

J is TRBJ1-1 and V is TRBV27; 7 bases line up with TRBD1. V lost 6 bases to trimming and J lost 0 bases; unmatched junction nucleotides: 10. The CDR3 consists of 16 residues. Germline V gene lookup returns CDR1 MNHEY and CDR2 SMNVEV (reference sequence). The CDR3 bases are TGTGCCAGCAGCTATAACAGGGGAATCGTGAACACTGAAGCTTTCTTT. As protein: CASSYNRGIVNTEAFF.

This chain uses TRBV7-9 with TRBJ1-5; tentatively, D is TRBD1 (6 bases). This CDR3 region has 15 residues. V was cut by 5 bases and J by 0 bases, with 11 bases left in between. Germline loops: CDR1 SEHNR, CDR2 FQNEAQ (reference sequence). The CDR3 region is CASSDGQISNQPQHF. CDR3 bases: TGTGCCAGCAGCGATGGACAGATTAGCAATCAGCCCCAGCATTTT.

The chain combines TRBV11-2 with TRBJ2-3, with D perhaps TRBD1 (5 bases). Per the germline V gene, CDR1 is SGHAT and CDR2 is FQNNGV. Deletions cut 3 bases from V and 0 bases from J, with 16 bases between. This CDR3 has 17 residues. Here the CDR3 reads CASSFLGRTRSTDTQYF. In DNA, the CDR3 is TGTGCCAGCAGCTTCCTAGGTCGGACACGAAGCACAGATACGCAGTATTTT.

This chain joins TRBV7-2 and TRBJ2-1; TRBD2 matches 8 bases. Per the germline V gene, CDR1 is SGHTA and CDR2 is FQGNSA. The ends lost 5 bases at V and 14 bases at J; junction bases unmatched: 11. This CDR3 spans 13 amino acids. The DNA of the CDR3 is TGTGCCAGCAGCACCGGGGGGGCCGGCGATAAGTTCTTC. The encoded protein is CASSTGGAGDKFF.

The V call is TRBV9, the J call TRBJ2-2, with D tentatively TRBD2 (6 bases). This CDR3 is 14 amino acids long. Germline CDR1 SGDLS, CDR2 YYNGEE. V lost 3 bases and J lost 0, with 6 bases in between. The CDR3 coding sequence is TGTGCCAGCAGCGGGGGGGCGAACACCGGGGAGCTGTTTTTT. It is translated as CASSGGANTGELFF.